This TCR beta chain was retrieved from a study of graft-versus-host responses after intestinal transplantation. Graft tissue processing released intraepithelial and lamina propria lymphocytes. Assay used: immunoSEQ multiplex PCR; TCRdb lists only in-frame clones, some missing. The table has some 18,000 clones, over 65% seen once. J gave up 2 bases and V 3 bases, and 16 bases lay outside the gene matches. The CDR3 runs 19 residues. Germline lookup yields CDR1 SGHVS and CDR2 FQNEAQ. The chain combines TRBV7-8 with TRBJ1-5; 7 bases fit TRBD1. This clonotype was sampled from a human patient who received an intestinal transplant, so some T cells may come from the graft donor. Here the sequenced sample was ileum tissue, taken about 20 days after intestinal transplant. CDR3 nucleotides: TGTGCCAGCAGCTTCGGAGGGGGCCGTGGGGTTTATGGCAATCAGCCCCAGCATTTT. Protein product: CASSFGGGRGVYGNQPQHF.